The next 27 T cell receptor beta chains were all read from a single sample in a study of T cell repertoires in cytomegalovirus infection. One entry per CDR3 protein, called by TCRdb with MiXCR from the reads. The profile shows 250,000 to 300,000 distinct CDR3 sequences, around 15% of them singletons. Sequencing was done on a sample of PBMCs. All receptors come from a human donor in good health (CMV status not recorded). Some clones in this sample may be carry-over from other donors' samples.

The chain has TRBV25-1 and TRBJ1-6; TRBD1 might be the D (6 bases). This CDR3 region has 19 residues. Germline CDR1 MGHDK, CDR2 SYGVNS. V was trimmed by 4 bases and J by 9 bases, leaving 28 bases between them. CDR3 sequence reads: CASSGDFWRGGSLRSPLHF. In DNA form, the CDR3 reads TGTGCCAGCAGTGGAGATTTTTGGCGTGGGGGCTCCCTTCGTTCACCCCTCCACTTT.

This clonotype was seen many times. The chain is built from TRBV11-2 and TRBJ2-3; TRBD2 aligns across 8 bases. The CDR3 spans 13 residues. Germline V gene sequence: CDR1 SGHAT, CDR2 FQNNGV. The V gene end was trimmed by 5 bases and the J gene end by 4 bases; junction bases not matched to a gene: 2. The CDR3 region is CASSPGGADTQYF. The CDR3 DNA follows: TGTGCCAGCAGCCCCGGGGGGGCAGATACGCAGTATTTT.

The table lists this clonotype with a few counts. The chain is built from TRBV27 and TRBJ2-2, with D perhaps matching TRBD2 (5 bases). The germline V gene has CDR1 MNHEY and CDR2 SMNVEV (reference sequence). The ends were cut back, 6 bases at V and 4 bases at J, with 15 bases in the middle. The CDR3 spans 15 residues. The DNA for the CDR3 is TGTGCCAGCAGGACCGGGGTAGCGTCCACCGGGGAGCTGTTTTTT. Protein sequence: CASRTGVASTGELFF.

This clonotype was seen many times. This chain links TRBV4-3 with TRBJ2-1; the D gene is possibly TRBD2 (6 bases). CDR1 is LGHNA and CDR2 is YSLEER in the germline V gene. Trimming shortened V by 1 base and J by 9 bases, and 10 bases separated the two germline ends. This CDR3 is built from 13 residues. As DNA, the CDR3 is TGCGCCAGCAGCCAAGCGGGAGATGGTGAGCAGTTCTTC. It specifies CASSQAGDGEQFF.

V usage is TRBV29-1 and J usage is TRBJ2-5; no clear D gene. From germline, CDR1 is SQVTM and CDR2 ANQGSEA. V was pared by 4 bases and J by 7 bases, with 7 bases between. CDR3 size: 10 residues. CDR3 DNA: TGCAGCGTTGTTGTTGGGACCCAGTACTTC. The encoded protein is CSVVVGTQYF.

The chain uses TRBV7-4 and TRBJ2-1, with 11 bases aligning to TRBD2. From germline, CDR1 is SGHVT and CDR2 SQSDAQ. The trim removed 1 base at V and 0 bases at J, leaving 5 bases unmatched. The CDR3 sequence is 18 residues long. The CDR3 bases are TGTGCCAGCAGCTTAGGGACTAGCGGGTCCCCCTCCTACAATGAGCAGTTCTTC. Translating it yields CASSLGTSGSPSYNEQFF.

The chain recombines TRBV20-1 with TRBJ2-1, with D tentatively TRBD2 (5 bases). The CDR3 has 13 amino acids. Trimming stripped 2 bases from V and 8 bases from J, with 13 bases between. CDR1 is DFQATT and CDR2 is SNEGSKA in the germline V gene (reference sequence). The CDR3 here is CSARPSPGYEQFF. The CDR3 DNA reads as TGCAGTGCTAGACCGAGTCCGGGGTATGAGCAGTTCTTC.

This clonotype was counted ten times or more. As DNA, the CDR3 is TGTGCCAGCAGCTTGACTAGCGGGGGTGGCAATGAGCAGTTCTTC. Translation: CASSLTSGGGNEQFF. The rearrangement joins TRBV27 to TRBJ2-1, with 12 bases matching TRBD2. V shed 6 bases, J shed 6 bases, and the junction held 6 bases outside the gene matches. Germline V gene lookup returns CDR1 MNHEY and CDR2 SMNVEV (reference sequence). This CDR3 region has 15 residues.

This clonotype was seen only a few times. The rearrangement links TRBV7-2 to TRBJ2-1; 9 bases are shared with TRBD1. With V trimmed by 5 bases and J by 0 bases, 2 bases remained unmatched. Germline V CDR1 and CDR2: SGHTA, FQGNSA. The CDR3 contains 15 residues. As DNA, the CDR3 is TGTGCCAGCAGCGAGGACAGGGGCTCCTACAATGAGCAGTTCTTC. Translation gives CASSEDRGSYNEQFF. Based on the CDR3 plus reference TRBV7-2 and TRBJ2-1, the full variable domain is GAGVSQSPSNKVTEKGKDVELRCDPISGHTALYWYRQSLGQGLEFLIYFQGNSAPDKSGLPSDRFSAERTGGSVSTLTIQRTQQEDSAVYLCASSEDRGSYNEQFFGPGTRLTVL.

V usage is TRBV3-1 and J usage is TRBJ1-1, with D unresolved. The CDR3 length is 13 residues. V shed 5 bases and J shed 3 bases, with 10 bases lying between them. Germline V lookup: CDR1 LGHDT, CDR2 YNNKEL (reference sequence). This CDR3 reads CASSDRQYTEAFF. The CDR3, as DNA: TGTGCCAGCAGCGATCGACAATACACTGAAGCTTTCTTT.

In this sample, this clonotype turned up a few times. This chain uses TRBV12-3 or TRBV12-4 with TRBJ2-1; 8 nucleotides line up with TRBD1. Trimming at V came to 5 bases and at J to 9 bases, leaving 3 bases not matched to a gene. This CDR3 contains 12 residues. CDR3 DNA: TGTGCCAGCAGTGCAGGGGGCCCTGAGCAGTTCTTC. Encoded protein: CASSAGGPEQFF.

This clonotype has just one count. CDR3 DNA sequence: TGTGCCAGCAGTACACCCCAGGGGGTATCGAGCAATCAGCCCCAGCATTTT. This translates into CASSTPQGVSSNQPQHF. J is TRBJ1-5 and V is TRBV6-6, with 7 nucleotides matching TRBD1. Losses at the gene ends were 5 bases for V and 1 base for J; bases not matched to a gene: 11. Germline assignment: CDR1 MNHNY and CDR2 SVGAGI (reference sequence). The CDR3 has 17 residues.

The rearrangement links TRBV19 to TRBJ1-5; 7 nucleotides line up with TRBD1. V shed 8 bases and J 0 bases; nucleotides not matched to a gene: 7. Germline V lookup: CDR1 LNHDA, CDR2 SQIVND (reference sequence). The CDR3 runs 15 residues. CDR3 residues: CASSGQPYSNQPQHF. Written as DNA, the CDR3 is TGTGCCAGTTCGGGACAGCCCTATAGCAATCAGCCCCAGCATTTT. Full variable domain (remainder filled in from reference TRBV19 and TRBJ1-5): DGGITQSPKYLFRKEGQNVTLSCEQNLNHDAMYWYRQDPGQGLRLIYYSQIVNDFQKGDIAEGYSVSREKKESFPLTVTSAQKNPTAFYLCASSGQPYSNQPQHFGDGTRLSIL.

This clonotype was seen only a few times. The chain has TRBV10-3 and TRBJ2-7; 11 positions agree with TRBD2. Germline V CDR1 and CDR2: ENHRY, SYGVKD. The CDR3 is 16 amino acids. V lost 3 bases to trimming and J lost 7 bases; unmatched junction nucleotides: 11. CDR3 in amino acids: CAISEKSGTSGSEQYF. The CDR3 nucleotides are TGTGCCATCAGTGAAAAGTCCGGGACTAGCGGCTCGGAGCAGTACTTC.

The sample holds many counts of this clonotype. The gene calls are TRBV7-8 and TRBJ2-1; 8 bases align to TRBD1. V shed 1 base and J 4 bases; nucleotides not matched to a gene: 6. Germline lookup yields CDR1 SGHVS and CDR2 FQNEAQ. The CDR3 covers 16 residues. The CDR3 spells CASSLVGTGLYNEQFF. The CDR3 region has the DNA TGTGCCAGCAGCTTAGTGGGGACAGGCTTATACAATGAGCAGTTCTTC.

This clonotype was observed at least ten times. The V call is TRBV7-9, the J call TRBJ1-1; weak D call: TRBD1 (5 bases). The V end was cut by 4 bases, the J end by 4 bases, with 22 bases between. Germline V gene lookup returns CDR1 SEHNR and CDR2 FQNEAQ (reference sequence). The CDR3 loop spans 17 amino acids. The CDR3 region has the DNA TGTGCCAGCAGCTCGAGGGCGGGGGGAGCGATTTTCACTGAAGCTTTCTTT. This sequence encodes CASSSRAGGAIFTEAFF.

This clonotype was picked up many times. The chain is built from TRBV4-1 and TRBJ2-3, with 8 bases identical to TRBD2. Trimming took 2 bases from V and 5 from J; bases not matched to a gene: 6. This CDR3 is built from 15 residues. Germline-derived CDR1 and CDR2 are MGHRA and YSYEKL. CDR3 residues: CASSQPGLGGDTQYF. Written as DNA, the CDR3 is TGCGCCAGCAGCCAACCGGGACTAGGGGGAGATACGCAGTATTTT.

The chain joins TRBV5-1 to TRBJ1-5; D perhaps matches TRBD1 (5 bases). The CDR3 is 13 residues long. Germline loops: CDR1 SGHRS, CDR2 YFSETQ. V lost 4 bases, J lost 7 bases, and 12 bases lay in between. The DNA for the CDR3 is TGCGCCAGCAGCCTGGGGCCTCAACAGCCCCAGCATTTT. It encodes CASSLGPQQPQHF.

The rearrangement links TRBV2 to TRBJ2-1; D is undetermined. The CDR3 has 15 residues. The germline CDR1 and CDR2 sequences are SNHLY and FYNNEI. The germline V and J ends were trimmed by 3 bases and 0 bases, with 9 bases remaining between them. CDR3 sequence reads: CASSDGKLSYNEQFF. Here the CDR3 DNA reads TGTGCCAGCAGTGATGGGAAGCTCTCCTACAATGAGCAGTTCTTC.

This clonotype occurred many times. The V call is TRBV29-1, the J call TRBJ2-5; TRBD2 is a possible D gene (6 bases). The V end was cut by 5 bases, the J end by 0 bases, with 13 bases between. CDR3 length: 14 amino acids. Germline V CDR1 and CDR2: SQVTM, ANQGSEA. The CDR3, as DNA: TGCAGCGTTTTTGCGCGGGGCAACCAAGAGACCCAGTACTTC. It specifies CSVFARGNQETQYF.

Concerning this clonotype: A clone one base away is much larger, so this may be a read error. The CDR3 DNA follows: TGTGCCACCAGCGAGCAGGGACAGCACAATCAGCCCCAGCATTTT. It encodes CATSEQGQHNQPQHF. The chain uses TRBV15 and TRBJ1-5; 7 bases match TRBD1. The CDR3 has 15 amino acids. Germline CDR1 and CDR2: LNHNV and YYDKDF (reference sequence). V was clipped by 5 bases and J by 3 bases; unmatched bases: 7.

This clonotype was seen at least ten times. The V call is TRBV20-1, the J call TRBJ2-7, with 10 bases aligning to TRBD2. V dropped 2 bases and J dropped 6; count of bases not matched to a gene: 13. The CDR3 has 16 residues. Germline V CDR1 and CDR2: DFQATT, SNEGSKA (reference sequence). The CDR3 here is CSARSQVGLAFAEQYF. CDR3 coding DNA: TGCAGTGCTAGAAGTCAGGTGGGACTAGCGTTCGCCGAGCAGTACTTC.

This clonotype was observed a handful of times. The gene calls are TRBV5-8 and TRBJ2-1; 13 nucleotides align to TRBD2. Germline assignment: CDR1 SGHTS and CDR2 YDEGEE. Trimming took 4 bases from V and 8 from J; bases not matched to a gene: 6. The CDR3 consists of 15 residues. CDR3 coding DNA: TGTGCCAGCAGCCCGGGACTAGCGGGGCGGGATGAGCAGTTCTTC. It translates to CASSPGLAGRDEQFF.

This clonotype was counted ten times or more. The V gene is TRBV11-3, the J gene TRBJ2-1; 8 nucleotides agree with TRBD1. From germline, CDR1 is SGHNT and CDR2 YENEEA. This CDR3 contains 14 residues. V lost 5 bases and J lost 6; bases outside the gene matches: 6. CDR3 in DNA: TGTGCCAGCAGCCGCATACAGGGGGGCAATGAGCAGTTCTTC. Residues: CASSRIQGGNEQFF.

This chain links TRBV6-5 with TRBJ1-1, with unresolved D. Trimming stripped 5 bases from V and 4 bases from J, with 8 bases between. Germline CDR1 MNHEY, CDR2 SVGAGI. This CDR3 contains 12 residues. In DNA, the CDR3 is TGTGCCAGCAGTAATCTGGGCACTGAAGCTTTCTTT. This codes for CASSNLGTEAFF.

There are a few counts of this clonotype. The chain is built from TRBV19 and TRBJ1-1; D gene unclear. This CDR3 has 13 amino acids. V lost 11 bases and J 1 base, leaving 14 bases between the germline ends. Looked up from germline, CDR1 is LNHDA and CDR2 is SQIVND (reference sequence). The DNA for the CDR3 is TGTGCCTCCCGGACTACTTCGAACACTGAAGCTTTCTTT. Its protein product is CASRTTSNTEAFF.

This clonotype has ten or more counts. The chain couples TRBV25-1 to TRBJ2-4; unclear D gene. Germline CDR1 reads MGHDK; CDR2 reads SYGVNS. The CDR3 loop spans 15 amino acids. V lost 4 bases, J lost 4 bases, and 14 bases lay in between. The CDR3 coding sequence is TGTGCCAGCAGTGTAGGAGTGACCGGGAAAAACATTCAGTACTTC. This encodes CASSVGVTGKNIQYF.